This passage covers 29 T cell receptor beta chains from one sample sequenced in a study of radiotherapy plus CTLA-4 blockade in lung cancer. Repertoires were generated with immunoSEQ multiplex PCR, while TCRdb's copy carries only in-frame clones and drops some. Among tens of thousands of clones listed, around 87% were seen once. Specimen: peripheral blood, collected from a patient treated with radiotherapy plus ipilimumab. These TCRs come from a human donor with non-small cell lung cancer that progressed on radiotherapy plus ipilimumab.

The rearrangement joins TRBV4-1 to TRBJ2-7; 7 bases are a match to TRBD1. Germline V gene lookup returns CDR1 MGHRA and CDR2 YSYEKL. The V and J ends lost 6 bases and 4 bases, in that order; junction bases with no gene match: 12. This CDR3 has 15 amino acids. CDR3 in amino acids: CASRDLGGSVYEQYF. The DNA of the CDR3 is TGCGCCAGCAGGGATCTAGGGGGCTCGGTTTACGAGCAGTACTTC.

In its sample, this clone was seen once. This chain joins TRBV6-1 and TRBJ1-1; D call uncertain. CDR1 is MNHNS, CDR2 SASEGT, per germline. V was trimmed by 6 bases and J by 8 bases, leaving 10 bases between them. This CDR3 has 11 residues. The CDR3 reads CASSLVVEAFF. CDR3 coding DNA: TGTGCCAGCAGCCTGGTCGTCGAAGCTTTCTTT.

V and J are TRBV19 and TRBJ1-1, with D hard to call. Trimming removed 3 bases at V and 1 base at J, with 9 bases between. This CDR3 region has 14 residues. Germline loops: CDR1 LNHDA, CDR2 SQIVND (reference sequence). The CDR3 DNA is TGTGCCAGTAGTATCGACAACAGGAACACTGAAGCTTTCTTT. Translating gives CASSIDNRNTEAFF.

The gene calls are TRBV7-2 and TRBJ2-7; D unresolved. Germline V gives CDR1 SGHTA, CDR2 FQGNSA. Between the trimmed V and J ends, which lost 1 base and 3 bases, there was a span of 7 bases. CDR3 size: 13 residues. CDR3 coding DNA: TGTGCCAGCAGCTTAGGTAGGGACTACGAGCAGTACTTC. This translates into CASSLGRDYEQYF. The full variable domain, completed using reference TRBV7-2 and TRBJ2-7, is GAGVSQSPSNKVTEKGKDVELRCDPISGHTALYWYRQSLGQGLEFLIYFQGNSAPDKSGLPSDRFSAERTGGSVSTLTIQRTQQEDSAVYLCASSLGRDYEQYFGPGTRLTVT.

The chain recombines TRBV29-1 with TRBJ1-2; 7 bases are a match to TRBD1. This CDR3 spans 14 amino acids. Germline V CDR1 and CDR2: SQVTM, ANQGSEA. Losses at the gene ends were 3 bases for V and 8 bases for J; bases not matched to a gene: 12. The CDR3 loop reads CSVDNRGFTGGYTF. The CDR3 DNA reads TGCAGCGTTGACAACAGGGGTTTCACTGGAGGCTACACCTTC.

The chain links TRBV1 to TRBJ2-2; the tabulated D call, TRBD2, remains unverified against the DNA. TRBV1 is classified as a pseudogene. This CDR3 comprises 19 residues. The CDR3 loop reads CTSSHRTSGGVSNTGELFF. DNA of the CDR3: TGCACCAGCAGCCACAGAACTAGCGGGGGGGTATCGAACACCGGGGAGCTGTTTTTT.

The chain couples TRBV7-2 to TRBJ1-6; TRBD1 agrees at 10 bases. This CDR3 contains 16 residues. V was clipped by 1 base and J by 7 bases; unmatched bases: 4. Per the germline V gene, CDR1 is SGHTA and CDR2 is FQGNSA. The chain's CDR3 is CASSLGVGQGNSPLHF. The CDR3 region has the DNA TGTGCCAGCAGCTTAGGGGTGGGACAGGGGAATTCACCCCTCCACTTT. The whole variable domain, filled in from reference TRBV7-2 and TRBJ1-6, reads GAGVSQSPSNKVTEKGKDVELRCDPISGHTALYWYRQSLGQGLEFLIYFQGNSAPDKSGLPSDRFSAERTGGSVSTLTIQRTQQEDSAVYLCASSLGVGQGNSPLHFGNGTRLTVT.

The genes are TRBV7-8 and TRBJ2-4; possibly TRBD2 for D (6 bases). This CDR3 spans 18 amino acids. V dropped 5 bases and J dropped 1 base, with 21 bases sitting between them. Germline values: CDR1 SGHVS, CDR2 FQNEAQ. In nucleotides, the CDR3 is TGTGCCAGCAGCCAAACGGAGGGAGTCGACCGGGCCAAAAACATTCAGTACTTC. This gives the protein CASSQTEGVDRAKNIQYF.

This clone was observed once. This chain connects TRBV18 to TRBJ2-3; 8 positions agree with TRBD2. The CDR3 runs to 16 residues. Germline CDR1 is KGHSH and CDR2 is LQKENI. V lost 1 base to trimming and J lost 0 bases; unmatched junction nucleotides: 3. The CDR3: CASSPLASGSTDTQYF. Written as DNA, the CDR3 is TGTGCCAGCTCACCACTGGCTAGCGGGAGCACAGATACGCAGTATTTT.

The rearrangement uses TRBV30 and TRBJ1-4; TRBD1 is a possible D gene (6 bases). Germline CDR1 reads GTSNPN; CDR2 reads SVGIG (reference sequence). V lost 4 bases, J lost 5 bases, and 8 bases lay in between. The CDR3 totals 12 residues. CDR3 coding DNA: TGTGCCTGGATACAGGGAAATGAAAAACTGTTTTTT. Its translation is CAWIQGNEKLFF. The full variable domain, completed using reference TRBV30 and TRBJ1-4, is SQTIHQWPATLVQPVGSPLSLECTVEGTSNPNLYWYRQAAGRGLQLLFYSVGIGQISSEVPQNLSASRPQDRQFILSSKKLLLSDSGFYLCAWIQGNEKLFFGSGTQLSVL.

The chain recombines TRBV2 with TRBJ1-1; a possible D gene is TRBD1 (6 bases). The CDR3 contains 13 residues. Germline V gene lookup returns CDR1 SNHLY and CDR2 FYNNEI. Trimming removed 4 bases at V and 4 bases at J, with 10 bases between. CDR3 coding DNA: TGTGCCAGCAGTGGCGAGGGGGGCACTGAAGCTTTCTTT. Protein: CASSGEGGTEAFF.

The chain is built from TRBV28 and TRBJ2-5; D call uncertain. The J call may be wrong; the DNA end is better matched by TRBJ2-7. Germline V gene sequence: CDR1 MDHEN, CDR2 SYDVKM. The CDR3 sequence is 13 residues long. CDR3 DNA: TGTGCCAGCAGTTTAGAGGTAGGACCCGAGCAGTACTTC. This encodes CASSLEVGPEQYF.

V gene TRBV14 combines with J gene TRBJ2-7; 8 bases align to TRBD1. Per germline, CDR1 SGHDN and CDR2 FVKESK. This CDR3 is built from 14 residues. J lost 3 bases, V lost 4 bases, and 5 bases had no gene match. This CDR3 is CASSPLGQGYEQYF. The CDR3, as DNA: TGTGCCAGCAGCCCCCTTGGACAGGGCTACGAGCAGTACTTC. The whole variable domain, filled in from reference TRBV14 and TRBJ2-7, reads EAGVTQFPSHSVIEKGQTVTLRCDPISGHDNLYWYRRVMGKEIKFLLHFVKESKQDESGMPNNRFLAERTGGTYSTLKVQPAELEDSGVYFCASSPLGQGYEQYFGPGTRLTVT.

The V and J genes are TRBV5-1 and TRBJ1-2, with TRBD1 matching 9 bases. In germline, CDR1 is SGHRS, CDR2 YFSETQ. J lost 6 bases, V lost 4 bases, and 7 bases had no gene match. The CDR3 runs to 14 residues. The chain's CDR3 is CASSGDRGFDGYTF. Here the CDR3 DNA reads TGCGCCAGCAGCGGAGACAGGGGGTTCGATGGCTACACCTTC.

This chain uses TRBV27 with TRBJ1-1; 8 nucleotides align to TRBD1. V lost 6 bases, J lost 1 base, and 4 bases stayed unmatched. The CDR3 consists of 14 residues. Germline V gene lookup returns CDR1 MNHEY and CDR2 SMNVEV (reference sequence). CDR3 nucleotide sequence: TGTGCCAGCAGGCGGGGGACAGGGAACACTGAAGCTTTCTTT. This encodes CASRRGTGNTEAFF.

The chain is built from TRBV23-1 and TRBJ1-4; D remains ambiguous. TRBV23-1 is treated as an ORF (open reading frame) with a function not yet certain. CDR3 length: 17 amino acids. The V end was cut by 0 bases, the J end by 3 bases, with 14 bases between. Here the CDR3 reads CASSQSSGLDPNEKLFF. CDR3 bases: TGCGCCAGCAGTCAATCCTCCGGACTCGACCCTAATGAAAAACTGTTTTTT.

The V call is TRBV15, the J call TRBJ1-1; D is uncertain. Trimming pared 2 bases from V and 3 bases from J, leaving 13 bases between. This CDR3 comprises 15 residues. Germline CDR1 LNHNV, CDR2 YYDKDF (reference sequence). This CDR3 is CATSRPWTVYTEAFF. The CDR3 nucleotides are TGTGCCACCAGCAGACCCTGGACGGTTTACACTGAAGCTTTCTTT.

This chain joins TRBV7-5 and TRBJ1-6; no check of the table's D call, TRBD1, against the DNA was made. TRBV7-5 represents a pseudogene. The CDR3 runs to 19 residues. In nucleotides, the CDR3 is TGTGTCAGAAGCTTCCTGGGACAGGGCCATAGCTCCTATAATTCACCCCTCCACTTT. Protein product: CVRSFLGQGHSSYNSPLHF.

This rearrangement joins TRBV19 to TRBJ1-2; D gene ambiguous. V was pared by 8 bases and J by 7 bases, with 14 bases between. This CDR3 spans 12 amino acids. The germline V gene has CDR1 LNHDA and CDR2 SQIVND (reference sequence). CDR3 DNA: TGTGCCAGTCGGACGGCCGGCGGTGGCTACACCTTC. Protein sequence: CASRTAGGGYTF.

The V gene is TRBV10-3, the J gene TRBJ1-5, with 7 nucleotides matching TRBD1. Germline V lookup: CDR1 ENHRY, CDR2 SYGVKD. The CDR3 contains 13 residues. Losses at the gene ends were 8 bases for V and 4 bases for J; bases not matched to a gene: 5. The CDR3 loop is CAIAGQENQPQHF. The CDR3 DNA sequence: TGTGCCATCGCCGGACAGGAAAATCAGCCCCAGCATTTT.

This chain uses TRBV30 with TRBJ2-5; 7 bases line up with TRBD2. The CDR3 loop spans 15 amino acids. Germline-derived CDR1 and CDR2 are GTSNPN and SVGIG (reference sequence). V shed 3 bases, J shed 2 bases, and the junction held 9 bases outside the gene matches. In DNA form, the CDR3 reads TGTGCCTGGAGCCCGGGACTACTACCTCAAGAGACCCAGTACTTC. It codes for CAWSPGLLPQETQYF.

This clone was recorded once. This chain joins TRBV19 and TRBJ1-1, with D maybe TRBD1 (5 bases). V gave up 4 bases and J gave up 5 bases, with 8 bases separating them. Germline loops: CDR1 LNHDA, CDR2 SQIVND (reference sequence). The length of the CDR3 is 12 residues. CDR3 sequence reads: CASSSGATEAFF. The DNA of the CDR3 is TGTGCCAGTAGTAGTGGGGCTACTGAAGCTTTCTTT.

The chain is built from TRBV5-1 and TRBJ2-1, with D perhaps TRBD1 (5 bases). Germline assignment: CDR1 SGHRS and CDR2 YFSETQ. CDR3 length equals 15 residues. The V gene lost 4 bases and the J gene lost 2 bases, with 13 bases spanning the gap. DNA of the CDR3: TGCGCCAGCAGCGGCAGGGTAGGAGCCTACAATGAGCAGTTCTTC. As protein: CASSGRVGAYNEQFF.

The V gene is TRBV28, the J gene TRBJ2-2; 9 bases are a match to TRBD1. With 6 bases clipped from V and 5 bases from J, the junction kept 4 bases outside the gene matches. The CDR3 runs 14 residues. Germline V gene sequence: CDR1 MDHEN, CDR2 SYDVKM. The DNA for the CDR3 is TGTGCCAGCAGCTGGACAGGGGTGACCGGGGAGCTGTTTTTT. Translation: CASSWTGVTGELFF.

The chain combines TRBV7-9 with TRBJ1-1, with D unclear. The V end was cut by 1 base, the J end by 1 base, with 7 bases between. Germline CDR1 reads SEHNR; CDR2 reads FQNEAQ (reference sequence). The CDR3 runs to 14 residues. CDR3 sequence: CASSLGQGNTEAFF. CDR3 bases: TGTGCCAGCAGCTTAGGCCAAGGGAACACTGAAGCTTTCTTT.

CDR3 bases: TGTGCCAGTAGTATAGCAGGGCCAAACGGCTACGAGCAGTACTTC. Protein sequence: CASSIAGPNGYEQYF. The rearrangement uses TRBV19 and TRBJ2-7; a weak D match, TRBD1 (5 bases). Germline CDR1 is LNHDA and CDR2 is SQIVND (reference sequence). The CDR3 runs 15 residues. V lost 1 base and J lost 3, with 13 bases in between.

In this sample, this clone turned up a few times. This sequence joins TRBV10-3 and TRBJ2-6; no definite D call. Germline loops: CDR1 ENHRY, CDR2 SYGVKD. The CDR3 extends over 15 amino acids. V dropped 3 bases and J dropped 0 bases, with 6 bases sitting between them. The CDR3 spells CAISDEYSGANVLTF. CDR3 in DNA: TGTGCCATCAGTGACGAGTACTCTGGGGCCAACGTCCTGACTTTC.

Comments on this clone: This sample also contains other DNA sequences that code for the same CDR3. This chain joins TRBV4-2 and TRBJ1-5, with D possibly TRBD1 on 5 matching bases. V was clipped by 0 bases and J by 4 bases, with 7 bases between them. The CDR3 has 14 residues. In germline, CDR1 is LGHNA, CDR2 YNFKEQ. CDR3 nucleotides: TGTGCCAGCAGCCAAGATCGGGGGAATCAGCCCCAGCATTTT. Translated, it gives CASSQDRGNQPQHF.

The J gene is TRBJ2-1, the V gene TRBV9; TRBD1 agrees at 8 bases. V trimming: 6 bases; J trimming: 7 bases; junction bases outside the gene matches: 9. Germline CDR1 SGDLS, CDR2 YYNGEE. CDR3 length: 14 amino acids. CDR3 loop: CASNGAGGGNEQFF. The CDR3 DNA reads as TGTGCCAGCAACGGGGCAGGGGGCGGAAATGAGCAGTTCTTC.